A selection of T cell receptor beta chains follows, all from one sample in a study of human T cells and chemical hapten exposure. TCRdb recomputed calls from the RACE reads with MiXCR, one row per CDR3 protein. This sample carries around 150,000 distinct CDR3 sequences, around a quarter of them seen once, and the ten largest clones take about 2%. Material: whole blood, obtained in connection with sensitization to the hapten diphenylcyclopropenone (DPC). The source is a woman younger than 30 with alopecia areata. Some clones in this sample may be carry-over from other donors' samples. The CDR3 runs from the conserved cysteine through the conserved F or W.

cdr3_length: 18
v_call: TRBV9
j_call: TRBJ2-3
cdr3_aa: CASSVEGLAGALTDTQYF

cdr3_length: 13
v_call: TRBV7-2
j_call: TRBJ2-7
cdr3_aa: CASSLAVSTEQYF

cdr3_length: 15
v_call: TRBV9
j_call: TRBJ2-3
cdr3_aa: CASSVAGRGSDTQYF

cdr3_length: 14
v_call: TRBV10-3
j_call: TRBJ2-5
cdr3_aa: CAISESWTDETQYF

cdr3_length: 15
v_call: TRBV7-9
j_call: TRBJ2-3
cdr3_aa: CASSLEGQGTDTQYF

cdr3_length: 13
v_call: TRBV12-3/TRBV12-4
j_call: TRBJ1-1
cdr3_aa: CASRSGEGTEAFF

cdr3_length: 13
v_call: TRBV27
j_call: TRBJ2-5
cdr3_aa: CASRLTNQETQYF

cdr3_length: 16
v_call: TRBV11-2
j_call: TRBJ2-3
cdr3_aa: CASSLGTGATLDTQYF

cdr3_length: 9
v_call: TRBV5-6
j_call: TRBJ1-1
cdr3_aa: CAIYTEAFF

cdr3_length: 13
v_call: TRBV7-2
j_call: TRBJ2-1
cdr3_aa: CASSSGGRGGQFF

cdr3_length: 12
v_call: TRBV29-1
j_call: TRBJ1-1
cdr3_aa: CSVEGGRPEAFF

cdr3_length: 11
v_call: TRBV10-3
j_call: TRBJ2-2
cdr3_aa: CAISMTGELFF

cdr3_length: 14
v_call: TRBV9
j_call: TRBJ1-6
cdr3_aa: CASSVGDREPALHF

cdr3_length: 13
v_call: TRBV5-1
j_call: TRBJ1-1
cdr3_aa: CASSRELNTEAFF

cdr3_length: 16
v_call: TRBV9
j_call: TRBJ2-6
cdr3_aa: CASSVGRASGANVLTF

cdr3_length: 11
v_call: TRBV2
j_call: TRBJ2-7
cdr3_aa: CASRRSYEQYF

cdr3_length: 17
v_call: TRBV4-2
j_call: TRBJ1-2
cdr3_aa: CASSQGLEWEASYGYTF

cdr3_length: 15
v_call: TRBV5-8
j_call: TRBJ2-7
cdr3_aa: CASSLAPLISYEQYF

cdr3_length: 16
v_call: TRBV15
j_call: TRBJ2-3
cdr3_aa: CATSRGSRATSDTQYF

cdr3_length: 12
v_call: TRBV20-1
j_call: TRBJ2-3
cdr3_aa: CSARDLGDTQYF

cdr3_length: 16
v_call: TRBV7-2
j_call: TRBJ2-3
cdr3_aa: CASSPSGGLAGDTQYF

cdr3_length: 12
v_call: TRBV29-1
j_call: TRBJ2-1
cdr3_aa: CSVKAGRNEQFF

cdr3_length: 16
v_call: TRBV4-2
j_call: TRBJ2-3
cdr3_aa: CASSQEVAGGADTQYF

cdr3_length: 13
v_call: TRBV7-3
j_call: TRBJ1-1
cdr3_aa: CASSFGRNTEAFF

cdr3_length: 14
v_call: TRBV15
j_call: TRBJ1-1
cdr3_aa: CATSRVSGGTEAFF

cdr3_length: 14
v_call: TRBV25-1
j_call: TRBJ1-5
cdr3_aa: CASSLEGSNQPQHF

cdr3_length: 11
v_call: TRBV29-1
j_call: TRBJ2-1
cdr3_aa: CSAPGDNEQFF

cdr3_length: 14
v_call: TRBV7-2
j_call: TRBJ1-2
cdr3_aa: CASSQRAGQSGYTF

cdr3_length: 16
v_call: TRBV5-1
j_call: TRBJ2-1
cdr3_aa: CASSLREGRVYNEQFF